This T cell receptor (beta chain) was sequenced in a study of blood T cell repertoires in COVID-19. Participant-given clinical history determined each cohort assignment. For recovered donors of Cohort 3, there were two negative PCRs, clearance, or symptom resolution. Details on this clone: The same CDR3 also results from other DNA sequences found in this sample.

Clones were read by immunoSEQ multiplex PCR, and TCRdb kept only the in-frame ones, dropping some. The profile shows about half a million clones, approximately 86% of them singletons. The CDR3 covers 14 residues. Germline values: CDR1 MNHNY, CDR2 SVGAGI (reference sequence). V lost 2 bases and J 2 bases, leaving 7 bases between the germline ends. This TCR derives from a woman aged 55 to 70 who had recovered from COVID-19. Sequenced: PBMCs or T cells enriched from blood (not recorded which). The chain carries TRBV6-6 and TRBJ1-5, with D tentatively TRBD1 (6 bases). As DNA, the CDR3 is TGTGCCAGCAGTTACCAGGGGCGCAATCAGCCCCAGCATTTT. This gives the protein CASSYQGRNQPQHF.